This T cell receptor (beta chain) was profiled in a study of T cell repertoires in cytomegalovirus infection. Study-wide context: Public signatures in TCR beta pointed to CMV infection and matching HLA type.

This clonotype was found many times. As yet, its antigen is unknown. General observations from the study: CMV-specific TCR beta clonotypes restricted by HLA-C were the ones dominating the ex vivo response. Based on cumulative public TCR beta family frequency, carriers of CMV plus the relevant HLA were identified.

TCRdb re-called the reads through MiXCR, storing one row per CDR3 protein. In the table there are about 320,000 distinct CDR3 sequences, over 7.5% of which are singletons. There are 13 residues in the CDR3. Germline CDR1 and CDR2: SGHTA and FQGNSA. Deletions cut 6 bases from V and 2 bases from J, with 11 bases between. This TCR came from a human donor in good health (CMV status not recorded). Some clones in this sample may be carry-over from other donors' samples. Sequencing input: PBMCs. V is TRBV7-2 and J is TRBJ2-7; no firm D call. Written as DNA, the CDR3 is TGTGCCAGCAGTTCGACACTTACCTACGAGCAGTACTTC. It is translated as CASSSTLTYEQYF.